Each of the 22 T cell receptor beta chains below was sequenced from the same sample in a study of blood T cell repertoires in COVID-19. Clones were read by immunoSEQ multiplex PCR, and TCRdb kept only the in-frame ones, dropping some. The sample contains about 260,000 clones, about 87% of which appear only once. The specimen was PBMCs or T cells enriched from blood (not recorded which). Source of these receptors: a woman between 25 and 40 years old with acute COVID-19.

The genes are TRBV19 and TRBJ2-3, with TRBD2 matching 7 bases. V was clipped by 8 bases and J by 4 bases; unmatched bases: 9. Germline V gene lookup returns CDR1 LNHDA and CDR2 SQIVND (reference sequence). CDR3 length equals 14 residues. The CDR3 sequence is CASEAGAAADTQYF. In nucleotides, the CDR3 is TGTGCCAGTGAGGCGGGAGCGGCTGCAGATACGCAGTATTTT.

V gene TRBV6-5 combines with J gene TRBJ2-6; D is ambiguous. CDR1 and CDR2 (germline): MNHEY, SVGAGI. The CDR3 is made up of 15 amino acids. Trimming took off 6 bases at V and 0 bases at J, with 9 bases between the two ends. CDR3 residues: CASREVLSGANVLTF. DNA of the CDR3: TGTGCCAGCAGAGAGGTCCTCTCTGGGGCCAACGTCCTGACTTTC.

V usage is TRBV5-8 and J usage is TRBJ2-7, with a possible D match to TRBD1 (5 bases). There are 13 residues in the CDR3. Trimming took off 0 bases at V and 3 bases at J, with 7 bases between the two ends. Germline V gene data show CDR1 as SGHTS and CDR2 as YDEGEE. Here the CDR3 reads CASSLDRHYEQYF. Here the CDR3 DNA reads TGTGCCAGCAGCTTGGACAGGCACTACGAGCAGTACTTC. Based on the CDR3 plus reference TRBV5-8 and TRBJ2-7, the full variable domain is EAGVTQSPTHLIKTRGQQATLRCSPISGHTSVYWYQQALGLGLQFLLWYDEGEERNRGNFPPRFSGRQFPNYSSELNVNALELEDSALYLCASSLDRHYEQYFGPGTRLTVT.

This rearrangement joins TRBV5-1 to TRBJ2-7; the match to TRBD1 covers 7 bases. CDR1 is SGHRS, CDR2 YFSETQ, per germline. The CDR3 is 14 residues long. V lost 0 bases to trimming and J lost 2 bases; unmatched junction nucleotides: 2. The CDR3 nucleotides are TGCGCCAGCAGCTTGGACAGGGGAGCCTACGAGCAGTACTTC. Amino acid sequence: CASSLDRGAYEQYF.

The chain carries TRBV27 and TRBJ2-3, with unresolved D. The CDR3 is 15 residues long. V lost 0 bases, J lost 3 bases, and 10 bases lay in between. CDR1 is MNHEY, CDR2 SMNVEV, per germline (reference sequence). In nucleotides, the CDR3 is TGTGCCAGCAGTTTATCGTGGCAGGCAACAGATACGCAGTATTTT. This gives the protein CASSLSWQATDTQYF.

This clone was counted between two and nine times. The chain uses TRBV19 and TRBJ1-1; the D gene is possibly TRBD1 (5 bases). With 3 bases removed from V and 0 bases from J, the gap between germline ends came to 17 bases. CDR1 is LNHDA, CDR2 SQIVND, per germline (reference sequence). The CDR3 contains 17 residues. The CDR3 DNA sequence: TGTGCCAGTAGTATCGCGGGGCAAGGGGTCATGAACACTGAAGCTTTCTTT. It yields the protein CASSIAGQGVMNTEAFF.

V and J are TRBV6-5 and TRBJ2-7; 7 nucleotides line up with TRBD1. V was pared by 2 bases and J by 3 bases, with 7 bases of the junction left unmatched. Germline loops: CDR1 MNHEY, CDR2 SVGAGI. The CDR3 runs to 15 residues. The CDR3 region is CASSYGAGGIYEQYF. CDR3 nucleotide sequence: TGTGCCAGCAGTTACGGAGCAGGGGGTATCTACGAGCAGTACTTC.

The chain is built from TRBV6-5 and TRBJ2-1; perhaps TRBD1 as D (6 bases). This CDR3 is built from 13 residues. The V gene lost 6 bases and the J gene lost 2 bases, with 8 bases spanning the gap. The germline gives CDR1 MNHEY, CDR2 SVGAGI. CDR3 nucleotide sequence: TGTGCCAGCAGGGACAGTCCCTACAATGAGCAGTTCTTC. It codes for CASRDSPYNEQFF.

The chain employs TRBV9 and TRBJ2-2; TRBD2 is a possible D gene (6 bases). The CDR3 runs 16 residues. Deletions cut 0 bases from V and 4 bases from J, with 13 bases between. The germline CDR1 and CDR2 sequences are SGDLS and YYNGEE. In DNA form, the CDR3 reads TGTGCCAGCAGCGTAGGGGGGGTGGTAACCACCGGGGAGCTGTTTTTT. Amino acid sequence: CASSVGGVVTTGELFF.

This clone occurred a few times. V gene TRBV10-2 combines with J gene TRBJ2-7, with unresolved D. Trimming took 7 bases from V and 5 from J, leaving 9 bases between them. Germline CDR1 is WSHSY and CDR2 is SAAADI. CDR3 length equals 11 residues. The CDR3 DNA reads as TGCGCCAGCAAAAGAGGCCACGAGCAGTACTTC. This encodes CASKRGHEQYF.

The rearrangement joins TRBV6-2 or TRBV6-3 to TRBJ1-5, with TRBD1 matching 9 bases. The V segment lost 5 bases and the J segment 4 bases; nucleotides outside the gene matches: 9. This CDR3 has 16 amino acids. The germline CDR1 and CDR2 sequences are MNHEY and SVGEGT. The CDR3 DNA follows: TGTGCCAGCAGTGCTCGGATAGGACAGGGGAATCAGCCCCAGCATTTT. Translated, it gives CASSARIGQGNQPQHF.

The chain has TRBV28 and TRBJ1-2, with D tentatively TRBD1 (6 bases). Between the trimmed V and J ends, which lost 8 bases and 3 bases, there was a span of 13 bases. The germline gives CDR1 MDHEN, CDR2 SYDVKM. The CDR3 runs 13 residues. CDR3 sequence: CASGLTGHYGYTF. In DNA, the CDR3 is TGTGCCAGCGGCCTAACAGGGCACTATGGCTACACCTTC.

The chain carries TRBV5-1 and TRBJ2-5; TRBD1 might be the D (5 bases). V was cut by 3 bases and J by 4 bases, with 13 bases left in between. The germline V gene encodes CDR1 SGHRS and CDR2 YFSETQ. The CDR3 consists of 14 residues. CDR3 coding DNA: TGCGCCAGCAGCTACGGAACCCAGGGAGAGACCCAGTACTTC. Residues: CASSYGTQGETQYF. Based on the CDR3 plus reference TRBV5-1 and TRBJ2-5, the full variable domain is KAGVTQTPRYLIKTRGQQVTLSCSPISGHRSVSWYQQTPGQGLQFLFEYFSETQRNKGNFPGRFSGRQFSNSRSEMNVSTLELGDSALYLCASSYGTQGETQYFGPGTRLLVL.

This clone was found once. The chain is built from TRBV28 and TRBJ1-5, with TRBD1 identical over 7 bases. This CDR3 contains 14 residues. CDR1 and CDR2 (germline): MDHEN, SYDVKM. V trimming: 11 bases; J trimming: 2 bases; junction bases outside the gene matches: 9. CDR3: CAGKTGDRNQPQHF. CDR3 DNA: TGTGCCGGAAAAACAGGGGACCGCAATCAGCCCCAGCATTTT.

The chain carries TRBV5-1 and TRBJ2-7; 8 nucleotides align to TRBD1. Germline-derived CDR1 and CDR2 are SGHRS and YFSETQ. The CDR3 extends over 13 amino acids. Germline trimming cut 0 bases from V and 5 bases from J; bases unmatched to any gene: 1. CDR3 DNA: TGCGCCAGCAGCTTGGCACAGGGGGACGAGCAGTACTTC. Amino acids: CASSLAQGDEQYF.

J is TRBJ2-7 and V is TRBV5-1; perhaps TRBD2 as D (7 bases). Trimming removed 3 bases at V and 2 bases at J, with 18 bases between. Germline V gives CDR1 SGHRS, CDR2 YFSETQ. This CDR3 is 16 amino acids long. For the CDR3, the DNA is TGCGCCAGCAGCTGGGCGAGGGGGGGCCCAACCTACGAGCAGTACTTC. This gives the protein CASSWARGGPTYEQYF. The full variable domain, completed using reference TRBV5-1 and TRBJ2-7, is KAGVTQTPRYLIKTRGQQVTLSCSPISGHRSVSWYQQTPGQGLQFLFEYFSETQRNKGNFPGRFSGRQFSNSRSEMNVSTLELGDSALYLCASSWARGGPTYEQYFGPGTRLTVT.

The chain joins TRBV28 to TRBJ2-2; D possibly corresponds to TRBD1 (6 bases). This CDR3 has 15 residues. Trimming removed 5 bases from V and 1 base from J, with 11 bases in between. Germline V gives CDR1 MDHEN, CDR2 SYDVKM. CDR3 in amino acids: CASSPWGQNTGELFF. The CDR3 nucleotides are TGTGCCAGCAGTCCCTGGGGGCAGAACACCGGGGAGCTGTTTTTT.

This chain connects TRBV19 to TRBJ1-5; 9 nucleotides line up with TRBD1. The germline gives CDR1 LNHDA, CDR2 SQIVND (reference sequence). This CDR3 is built from 14 residues. Trimming took 4 bases from V and 2 from J; bases not matched to a gene: 0. In DNA form, the CDR3 reads TGTGCCAGTAGTAGGACAGGGGGCAATCAGCCCCAGCATTTT. Translation: CASSRTGGNQPQHF.

This chain uses TRBV19 with TRBJ2-2, with 7 bases fitting TRBD2. This CDR3 has 14 residues. After removal of 3 bases from V and 4 bases from J, the junction contained 2 bases not matched to a gene. From germline, CDR1 is LNHDA and CDR2 SQIVND (reference sequence). CDR3 amino acids: CASSMGGTTGELFF. The CDR3 DNA reads TGTGCCAGTAGTATGGGAGGGACCACCGGGGAGCTGTTTTTT.

Only one count was recorded for this clone. The V gene is TRBV24-1, the J gene TRBJ2-1; 8 bases agree with TRBD1. This CDR3 has 15 residues. Germline CDR1 KGHDR, CDR2 SFDVKD. V trimming: 6 bases; J trimming: 5 bases; junction bases outside the gene matches: 8. The CDR3 DNA reads as TGTGCCACCAGTCCCTGGACAGGGACCAACAATGAGCAGTTCTTC. Translated, it gives CATSPWTGTNNEQFF.

The gene calls are TRBV7-2 and TRBJ1-2, with 8 bases identical to TRBD1. Germline V gene lookup returns CDR1 SGHTA and CDR2 FQGNSA. The CDR3 contains 15 residues. Unmatched junction bases numbered 8, after V lost 5 bases and J lost 3 bases. This CDR3 is CASSGSAGGHYGYTF. For the CDR3, the DNA is TGTGCCAGCAGCGGAAGCGCAGGGGGCCACTATGGCTACACCTTC.

V usage is TRBV19 and J usage is TRBJ1-2; 8 bases are shared with TRBD1. This CDR3 has 15 amino acids. Germline V gives CDR1 LNHDA, CDR2 SQIVND (reference sequence). Germline trimming cut 7 bases from V and 4 bases from J; bases unmatched to any gene: 11. The DNA for the CDR3 is TGTGCCAGTACCACAACCACAGGGGGAGGCTATGGCTACACCTTC. Protein: CASTTTTGGGYGYTF.